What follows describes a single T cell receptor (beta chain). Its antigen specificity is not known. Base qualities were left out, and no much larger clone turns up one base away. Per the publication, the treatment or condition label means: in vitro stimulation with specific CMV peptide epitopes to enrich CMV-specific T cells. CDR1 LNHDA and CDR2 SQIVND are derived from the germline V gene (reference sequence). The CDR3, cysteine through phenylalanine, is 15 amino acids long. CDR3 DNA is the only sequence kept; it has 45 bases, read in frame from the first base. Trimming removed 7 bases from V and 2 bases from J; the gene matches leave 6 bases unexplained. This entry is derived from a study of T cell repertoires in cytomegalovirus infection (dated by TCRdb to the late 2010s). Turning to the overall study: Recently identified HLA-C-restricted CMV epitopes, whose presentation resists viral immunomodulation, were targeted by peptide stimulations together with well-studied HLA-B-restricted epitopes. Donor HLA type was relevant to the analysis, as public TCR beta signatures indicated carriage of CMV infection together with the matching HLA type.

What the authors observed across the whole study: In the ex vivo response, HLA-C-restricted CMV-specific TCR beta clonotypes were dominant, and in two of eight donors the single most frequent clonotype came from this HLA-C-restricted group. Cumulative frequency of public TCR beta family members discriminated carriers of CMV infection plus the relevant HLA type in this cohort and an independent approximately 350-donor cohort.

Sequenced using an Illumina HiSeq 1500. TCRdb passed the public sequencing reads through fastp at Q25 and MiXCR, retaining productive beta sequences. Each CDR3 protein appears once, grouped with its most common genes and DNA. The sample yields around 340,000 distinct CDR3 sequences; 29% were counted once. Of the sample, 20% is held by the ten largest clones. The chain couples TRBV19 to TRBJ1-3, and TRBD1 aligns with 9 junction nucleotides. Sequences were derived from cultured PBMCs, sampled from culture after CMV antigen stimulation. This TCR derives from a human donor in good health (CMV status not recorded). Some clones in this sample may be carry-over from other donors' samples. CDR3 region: CASTRDRVAGNTIYF. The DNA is TGTGCCAGTACGCGGGACAGGGTCGCTGGAAACACCATATATTTT.